These 22 T cell receptor beta chains came from one sample sequenced in a study of T cell responses to AZD1222 COVID-19 vaccine. TCRdb's copy holds only in-frame clones and misses some; the assay was immunoSEQ multiplex PCR. The data show roughly 140,000 clones, about 87% seen once. The source material was peripheral blood, sampled 28 days after the second AZD1222 dose. These receptors all come from an adult who received the AZD1222 COVID-19 vaccine.

The V and J genes are TRBV19 and TRBJ1-5; 7 nucleotides match TRBD1. In germline, CDR1 is LNHDA, CDR2 SQIVND (reference sequence). This CDR3 is built from 15 residues. V dropped 7 bases and J dropped 1; count of bases not matched to a gene: 7. In DNA, the CDR3 is TGTGCCAGTATCGGAGGGGGCGGGAGCAATCAGCCCCAGCATTTT. It encodes CASIGGGGSNQPQHF.

CDR3 protein: CASSITRNTEAFF. In DNA, the CDR3 is TGTGCCAGTAGTATAACCAGGAACACTGAAGCTTTCTTT. The chain employs TRBV19 and TRBJ1-1; D is unclear. The CDR3 totals 13 residues. Looked up from germline, CDR1 is LNHDA and CDR2 is SQIVND (reference sequence). Between the trimmed V and J ends, which lost 2 bases and 1 base, there was a span of 5 bases. Looking up the rest from reference TRBV19 and TRBJ1-1 gives the full variable domain: DGGITQSPKYLFRKEGQNVTLSCEQNLNHDAMYWYRQDPGQGLRLIYYSQIVNDFQKGDIAEGYSVSREKKESFPLTVTSAQKNPTAFYLCASSITRNTEAFFGQGTRLTVV.

This chain connects TRBV14 to TRBJ2-1; 11 positions match TRBD2. The V gene end was trimmed by 1 base and the J gene end by 5 bases; junction bases not matched to a gene: 4. The CDR3 length is 16 residues. Per germline, CDR1 SGHDN and CDR2 FVKESK. CDR3 nucleotide sequence: TGTGCCAGCAGCCAAGGGACTAGCGGGCGTAACAATGAGCAGTTCTTC. Translating it yields CASSQGTSGRNNEQFF. Full variable domain (missing parts from reference TRBV14 and TRBJ2-1): EAGVTQFPSHSVIEKGQTVTLRCDPISGHDNLYWYRRVMGKEIKFLLHFVKESKQDESGMPNNRFLAERTGGTYSTLKVQPAELEDSGVYFCASSQGTSGRNNEQFFGPGTRLTVL.

This chain links TRBV6-5 with TRBJ1-1; D is perhaps TRBD1 (5 bases). The germline V gene has CDR1 MNHEY and CDR2 SVGAGI. V was shortened by 5 bases and J by 7 bases, with 17 bases between the two germline ends. The CDR3 has 14 residues. This CDR3 reads CASSPRGAPLEAFF. CDR3 nucleotides: TGTGCCAGCAGTCCCCGGGGCGCCCCTCTTGAAGCTTTCTTT.

This chain uses TRBV5-6 with TRBJ2-3, with D possibly TRBD1 on 5 matching bases. The V gene's germline CDR1 is SGHDT and CDR2 YYEEEE. The CDR3 runs 17 residues. Trimming removed 3 bases from V and 4 bases from J, with 21 bases in between. The DNA of the CDR3 is TGTGCCAGCAGCTCCGTTGTAGGGTTAGGGGCCGCAGATACGCAGTATTTT. Protein product: CASSSVVGLGAADTQYF.

The chain carries TRBV6-2 or TRBV6-3 and TRBJ2-7; D is perhaps TRBD2 (5 bases). Germline CDR1 is MNHEY and CDR2 is SVGEGT. The CDR3 runs to 12 residues. V shed 2 bases and J shed 6 bases, with 8 bases lying between them. CDR3 bases: TGTGCCAGCAGTTACGGCGAGGGCGAGCAGTACTTC. It translates to CASSYGEGEQYF.

The gene calls are TRBV18 and TRBJ2-7; D is unclear. This CDR3 is 12 amino acids long. Trimming shortened V by 6 bases and J by 3 bases, and 9 bases separated the two germline ends. Germline CDR1 reads KGHSH; CDR2 reads LQKENI. For the CDR3, the DNA is TGTGCCAGCTCTCAAAAAGGCTACGAGCAGTACTTC. The encoded protein is CASSQKGYEQYF.

The rearrangement links TRBV5-8 to TRBJ1-2; TRBD1 is a possible D gene (6 bases). The CDR3 is 14 amino acids. The V gene lost 1 base and the J gene lost 2 bases, with 9 bases spanning the gap. Germline-derived CDR1 and CDR2 are SGHTS and YDEGEE. CDR3 coding DNA: TGTGCCAGCAGCTTGTTAGGACAGAACTATGGCTACACCTTC. Its protein product is CASSLLGQNYGYTF.

V is TRBV28 and J is TRBJ1-5; weak D call: TRBD1 (6 bases). In germline, CDR1 is MDHEN, CDR2 SYDVKM. Trimming took 10 bases from V and 1 from J, leaving 14 bases between them. The CDR3 is 14 residues long. CDR3 sequence reads: CATTAGGSNQPQHF. The CDR3 DNA reads TGTGCCACAACTGCCGGGGGCAGCAATCAGCCCCAGCATTTT.

The chain combines TRBV6-5 with TRBJ1-1; a possible D gene is TRBD1 (5 bases). Trimming pared 0 bases from V and 4 bases from J, leaving 12 bases between. Germline V gene data show CDR1 as MNHEY and CDR2 as SVGAGI. This CDR3 is built from 15 residues. In DNA, the CDR3 is TGTGCCAGCAGTTACTCGAGCCTCGGGGGCACTGAAGCTTTCTTT. Translating it yields CASSYSSLGGTEAFF.

V usage is TRBV11-3 and J usage is TRBJ2-1; tentatively, D is TRBD1 or TRBD2 (5 bases each). This CDR3 is 11 amino acids long. V dropped 6 bases and J dropped 10 bases, with 10 bases sitting between them. Germline V gene data show CDR1 as SGHNT and CDR2 as YENEEA. CDR3 sequence: CASSTGTEQFF. In nucleotides, the CDR3 is TGTGCCAGCAGTACTGGGACGGAGCAGTTCTTC.

The V call is TRBV7-2, the J call TRBJ1-6; D may be TRBD1 (6 bases). Germline loops: CDR1 SGHTA, CDR2 FQGNSA. The length of the CDR3 is 13 residues. Trimming took off 7 bases at V and 8 bases at J, with 12 bases between the two ends. In nucleotides, the CDR3 is TGTGCCAGCAACTATAGACAGGATTCACCCCTCCACTTT. Amino acids: CASNYRQDSPLHF.

The chain's CDR3 is CASSKRKVTSNTEAFF. The DNA of the CDR3 is TGTGCCAGCAGCAAAAGGAAGGTTACAAGTAACACTGAAGCTTTCTTT. The V gene is TRBV21-1, the J gene TRBJ1-1. TRBV21-1 is labeled a pseudogene. The CDR3 extends over 16 amino acids.

This clone appeared many times. The J gene is TRBJ2-1, the V gene TRBV12-3 or TRBV12-4; no clear D gene. The germline V and J ends were trimmed by 4 bases and 10 bases, with 8 bases remaining between them. This CDR3 is 11 amino acids long. CDR3 residues: CASSSLVEQFF. DNA for the CDR3: TGTGCCAGCAGTTCTTTAGTGGAGCAGTTCTTC.

This clone was seen once. The rearrangement uses TRBV7-3 and TRBJ1-2; a weak D match, TRBD1 (5 bases). This CDR3 is 14 amino acids long. The V gene lost 5 bases and the J gene lost 2 bases, with 12 bases spanning the gap. Looked up from germline, CDR1 is SGHTA and CDR2 is FQGTGA. The DNA of the CDR3 is TGTGCCAGCAGCCCCGCCGGGACGAACTATGGCTACACCTTC. It is translated as CASSPAGTNYGYTF.

CDR3 nucleotide sequence: TGTGCCAGCAGTGAAGCGGGTGGGGGTACTGAGCAGTTCTTC. Residues: CASSEAGGGTEQFF. The chain is built from TRBV2 and TRBJ2-1; D possibly matches TRBD1 or TRBD2 (5 bases each). Germline CDR1 and CDR2: SNHLY and FYNNEI. The CDR3 spans 14 residues. V was pared by 0 bases and J by 9 bases, with 12 bases between.

This chain links TRBV5-4 with TRBJ1-1, with 9 bases aligning to TRBD1. The CDR3 is 17 amino acids. V lost 3 bases and J lost 11; bases outside the gene matches: 20. Germline values: CDR1 SGHNT, CDR2 YYREEE (reference sequence). The CDR3 DNA follows: TGTGCCAGCAGCTCGATAACCGGGACAGGGTTTGGGGTTGAGGCTTTCTTT. It encodes CASSSITGTGFGVEAFF.

CDR3 region: CASRPNSNGVGYTF. The CDR3 coding sequence is TGTGCCAGCAGGCCGAACTCAAATGGGGTTGGCTACACCTTC. This chain connects TRBV27 to TRBJ1-2; D remains ambiguous. Looked up from germline, CDR1 is MNHEY and CDR2 is SMNVEV (reference sequence). Between the trimmed V and J ends, which lost 6 bases and 7 bases, there was a span of 18 bases. The CDR3 runs to 14 residues.

In this sample, this clone turned up once. This chain joins TRBV28 and TRBJ1-2; TRBD1 matches 7 bases. The CDR3 extends over 14 amino acids. From germline, CDR1 is MDHEN and CDR2 SYDVKM. The trim removed 2 bases at V and 7 bases at J, leaving 7 bases unmatched. Here the CDR3 reads CASSLGTVVGGYTF. The CDR3 DNA reads TGTGCCAGCAGTTTAGGGACAGTAGTTGGTGGCTACACCTTC.

This clone turned up a few times. The genes are TRBV6-4 and TRBJ2-1; D possibly corresponds to TRBD2 (6 bases). Germline lookup yields CDR1 MRHNA and CDR2 SNTAGT. V lost 3 bases, J lost 2 bases, and 11 bases lay in between. This CDR3 region has 15 residues. The CDR3 here is CASSEEGTTYNEQFF. In DNA, the CDR3 is TGTGCCAGCAGTGAGGAGGGCACAACCTACAATGAGCAGTTCTTC.

This chain joins TRBV9 and TRBJ2-1; 8 bases map to TRBD2. Per germline, CDR1 SGDLS and CDR2 YYNGEE. This CDR3 region has 15 residues. V shed 10 bases, J shed 0 bases, and the junction held 9 bases outside the gene matches. This CDR3 reads CASGAGGSSYNEQFF. The CDR3 DNA follows: TGTGCCTCCGGGGCGGGAGGTAGCTCCTACAATGAGCAGTTCTTC.

V usage is TRBV28 and J usage is TRBJ2-1; 8 bases match TRBD1. The junction had 7 bases not matched to a gene; V was cut back by 1 base and J by 8 bases. The germline V gene has CDR1 MDHEN and CDR2 SYDVKM. CDR3 size: 15 residues. CDR3 residues: CASSLSGQGDYEQFF. The DNA of the CDR3 is TGTGCCAGCAGTTTATCAGGACAGGGAGATTATGAGCAGTTCTTC.